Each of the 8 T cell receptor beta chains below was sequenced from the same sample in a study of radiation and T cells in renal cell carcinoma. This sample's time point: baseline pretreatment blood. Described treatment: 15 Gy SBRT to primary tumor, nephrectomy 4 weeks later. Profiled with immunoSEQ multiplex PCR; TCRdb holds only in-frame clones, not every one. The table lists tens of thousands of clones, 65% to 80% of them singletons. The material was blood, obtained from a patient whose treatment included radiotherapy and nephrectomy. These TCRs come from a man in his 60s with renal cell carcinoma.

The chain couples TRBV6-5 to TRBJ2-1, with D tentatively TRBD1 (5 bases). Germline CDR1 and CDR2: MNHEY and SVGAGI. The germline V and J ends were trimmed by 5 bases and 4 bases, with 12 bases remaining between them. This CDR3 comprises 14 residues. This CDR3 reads CASSASGIYNEQFF. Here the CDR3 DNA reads TGTGCCAGCAGTGCCTCAGGGATTTACAATGAGCAGTTCTTC.

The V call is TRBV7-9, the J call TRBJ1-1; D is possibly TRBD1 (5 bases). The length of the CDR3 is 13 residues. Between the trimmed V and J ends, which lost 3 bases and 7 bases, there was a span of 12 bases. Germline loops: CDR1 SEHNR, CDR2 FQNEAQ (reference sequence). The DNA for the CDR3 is TGTGCCAGCAGCTTCGGACAAAGGAGTGAAGCTTTCTTT. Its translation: CASSFGQRSEAFF.

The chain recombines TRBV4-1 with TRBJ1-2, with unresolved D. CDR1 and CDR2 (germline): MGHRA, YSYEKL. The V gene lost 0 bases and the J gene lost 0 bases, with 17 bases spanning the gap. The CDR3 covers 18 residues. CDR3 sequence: CASSQDLPQGFTNYGYTF. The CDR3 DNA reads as TGCGCCAGCAGCCAAGATCTCCCCCAAGGGTTCACTAACTATGGCTACACCTTC.

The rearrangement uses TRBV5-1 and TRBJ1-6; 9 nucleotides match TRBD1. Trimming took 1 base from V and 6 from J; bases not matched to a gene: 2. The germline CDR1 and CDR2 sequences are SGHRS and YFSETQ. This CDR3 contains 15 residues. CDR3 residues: CASSLQTGGNSPLHF. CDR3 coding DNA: TGCGCCAGCAGCTTGCAGACAGGGGGTAATTCACCCCTCCACTTT.

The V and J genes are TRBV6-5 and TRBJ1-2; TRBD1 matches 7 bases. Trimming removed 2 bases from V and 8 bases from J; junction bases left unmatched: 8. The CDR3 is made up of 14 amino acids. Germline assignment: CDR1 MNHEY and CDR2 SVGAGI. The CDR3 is CASSYPGQASGYTF. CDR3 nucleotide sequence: TGTGCCAGCAGTTACCCCGGACAGGCGTCGGGCTACACCTTC.

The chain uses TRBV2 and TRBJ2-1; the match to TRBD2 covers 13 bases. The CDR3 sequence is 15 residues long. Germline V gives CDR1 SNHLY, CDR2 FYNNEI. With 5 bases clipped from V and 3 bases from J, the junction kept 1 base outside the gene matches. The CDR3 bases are TGTGCCAGCAGTCGGACTAGCGGGAGCTACAATGAGCAGTTCTTC. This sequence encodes CASSRTSGSYNEQFF.

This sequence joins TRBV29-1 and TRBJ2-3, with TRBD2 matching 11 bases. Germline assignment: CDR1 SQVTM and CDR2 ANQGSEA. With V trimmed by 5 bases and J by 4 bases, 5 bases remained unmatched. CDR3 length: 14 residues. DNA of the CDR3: TGCAGCGTTATTAGCGGGGGGGGACCAGATACGCAGTATTTT. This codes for CSVISGGGPDTQYF.

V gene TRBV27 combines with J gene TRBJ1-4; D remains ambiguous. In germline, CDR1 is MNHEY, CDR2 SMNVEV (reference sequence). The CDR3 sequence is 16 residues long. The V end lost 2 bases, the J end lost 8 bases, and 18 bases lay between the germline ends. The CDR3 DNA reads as TGTGCCAGCAGTTTAAGGTTGAGGACCCTGGGAGAAAAACTGTTTTTT. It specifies CASSLRLRTLGEKLFF.